The 31 T cell receptor beta chains below come from one sample, sequenced in a study of T cell changes during pregnancy in multiple sclerosis. Measured with immunoSEQ multiplex PCR; TCRdb has only the in-frame clones, and not every one. The repertoire includes tens of thousands of clones, approximately 92% of them detected once, and approximately 2.8% sits in the top ten. The sample was CD8+ T cells from peripheral blood mononuclear cells, taken in the third trimester of pregnancy. These receptors all stem from a female donor in good health, enrolled as a control in a pregnancy study.

This chain joins TRBV15 and TRBJ1-1, with 7 bases that match TRBD1. Trimming removed 3 bases from V and 1 base from J; junction bases left unmatched: 2. Per the germline V gene, CDR1 is LNHNV and CDR2 is YYDKDF (reference sequence). The CDR3 is made up of 14 amino acids. The CDR3 here is CATSRTGWNTEAFF. CDR3 bases: TGTGCCACCAGCAGGACAGGGTGGAACACTGAAGCTTTCTTT.

V gene TRBV4-3 combines with J gene TRBJ2-3; TRBD2 aligns across 7 bases. This CDR3 region has 19 residues. V shed 0 bases, J shed 1 base, and the junction held 13 bases outside the gene matches. Germline V gene lookup returns CDR1 LGHNA and CDR2 YSLEER. The DNA for the CDR3 is TGCGCCAGCAGCCAAGATTTTCCCCCAGCGGGGACCGGCACAGATACGCAGTATTTT. It codes for CASSQDFPPAGTGTDTQYF.

CDR3 DNA sequence: TGCGCCAGCAGCTTGACTAGCGGAGGCGATACGCAGTATTTT. It specifies CASSLTSGGDTQYF. The rearrangement uses TRBV5-1 and TRBJ2-3, with 8 bases that match TRBD2. The CDR3 sequence is 14 residues long. CDR1 SGHRS and CDR2 YFSETQ come from the germline V gene. V lost 1 base, J lost 6 bases, and 4 bases stayed unmatched.

The V gene is TRBV27, the J gene TRBJ2-1; TRBD2 might be the D (5 bases). The germline V gene has CDR1 MNHEY and CDR2 SMNVEV (reference sequence). V lost 6 bases to trimming and J lost 9 bases, with 9 bases between them. The CDR3 has 11 residues. The CDR3 sequence: CASSQGSEQFF. DNA of the CDR3: TGTGCCAGCAGCCAAGGGAGTGAGCAGTTCTTC.

The V call is TRBV6-1, the J call TRBJ2-7; perhaps TRBD1 as D (5 bases). V was cut by 1 base and J by 0 bases, with 10 bases left in between. This CDR3 has 15 residues. Germline V CDR1 and CDR2: MNHNS, SASEGT. CDR3 in DNA: TGTGCCAGCAGTGAAGACAGGCACTCCTCCTACGAGCAGTACTTC. Translated: CASSEDRHSSYEQYF.

This rearrangement joins TRBV6-6 to TRBJ1-1; no definite D call. Trimming stripped 4 bases from V and 1 base from J, with 10 bases between. The germline CDR1 and CDR2 sequences are MNHNY and SVGAGI (reference sequence). CDR3 size: 14 residues. CDR3 DNA sequence: TGTGCCAGCAGTTTATTCTTGAGGAACACTGAAGCTTTCTTT. Residues: CASSLFLRNTEAFF.

The rearrangement uses TRBV7-2 and TRBJ1-1; D remains ambiguous. This CDR3 has 15 residues. In germline, CDR1 is SGHTA, CDR2 FQGNSA. V dropped 0 bases and J dropped 0 bases, with 8 bases sitting between them. CDR3 residues: CASSLATGMNTEAFF. DNA for the CDR3: TGTGCCAGCAGCTTAGCGACGGGTATGAACACTGAAGCTTTCTTT.

This chain uses TRBV19 with TRBJ2-7; 9 bases are a match to TRBD2. CDR1 is LNHDA and CDR2 is SQIVND in the germline V gene (reference sequence). The CDR3 totals 18 residues. With V trimmed by 4 bases and J by 1 base, 14 bases remained unmatched. This CDR3 is CASSTTSVVAGVSYEQYF. CDR3 sequence (DNA): TGTGCCAGTAGTACCACCTCAGTCGTAGCGGGGGTTTCCTACGAGCAGTACTTC.

The rearrangement links TRBV6-4 to TRBJ2-3, with a weak D call TRBD2 (6 bases). V shed 2 bases and J shed 6 bases, with 9 bases lying between them. Germline V CDR1 and CDR2: MRHNA, SNTAGT. The CDR3 spans 13 residues. For the CDR3, the DNA is TGTGCCAGCAGTGACAGGGGAGGTGATACGCAGTATTTT. Translation: CASSDRGGDTQYF.

The chain employs TRBV19 and TRBJ1-3, with no clear D. The CDR3 is 17 amino acids. The V end lost 2 bases, the J end lost 2 bases, and 16 bases lay between the germline ends. The germline V gene has CDR1 LNHDA and CDR2 SQIVND (reference sequence). The CDR3 bases are TGTGCCAGTAGTATAACCCCTTACAGAACCCCTGGAAACACCATATATTTT. Translated: CASSITPYRTPGNTIYF. The variable domain in full, with the rest retrieved from reference TRBV19 and TRBJ1-3, is DGGITQSPKYLFRKEGQNVTLSCEQNLNHDAMYWYRQDPGQGLRLIYYSQIVNDFQKGDIAEGYSVSREKKESFPLTVTSAQKNPTAFYLCASSITPYRTPGNTIYFGEGSWLTVV.

The V and J genes are TRBV9 and TRBJ2-7, with TRBD1 matching over 7 bases. V trimming: 1 base; J trimming: 1 base; junction bases outside the gene matches: 2. The germline V gene encodes CDR1 SGDLS and CDR2 YYNGEE. The CDR3 totals 14 residues. This CDR3 reads CASSVQGVSYEQYF. For the CDR3, the DNA is TGTGCCAGCAGCGTACAGGGGGTTTCCTACGAGCAGTACTTC.

V is TRBV6-5 and J is TRBJ2-5; D perhaps matches TRBD1 (5 bases). Germline values: CDR1 MNHEY, CDR2 SVGAGI. CDR3 size: 15 residues. The CDR3 is CVSKDTSYQQETQYF. CDR3 coding DNA: TGTGTTTCTAAGGACACCTCCTACCAACAAGAGACCCAGTACTTC.

The chain is built from TRBV27 and TRBJ1-5; 8 nucleotides match TRBD1. Germline-derived CDR1 and CDR2 are MNHEY and SMNVEV (reference sequence). The CDR3 runs to 14 residues. Trimming cost V 8 bases and J 6 bases; bases outside gene matches: 9. The DNA for the CDR3 is TGTGCCAGCGCAGGGGGCAGTTCTAGTCAGCCCCAGCATTTT. Its translation: CASAGGSSSQPQHF.

The chain carries TRBV7-2 and TRBJ2-7; maybe TRBD1 (6 bases). Germline V gives CDR1 SGHTA, CDR2 FQGNSA. The V end lost 1 base, the J end lost 6 bases, and 13 bases lay between the germline ends. CDR3 size: 14 residues. The CDR3 nucleotides are TGTGCCAGCAGCTTAGAACAGGGTGAGCTCGAGCAGTACTTC. It encodes CASSLEQGELEQYF.

The chain is built from TRBV7-9 and TRBJ2-4; possible D gene TRBD2, 6 bases. The ends were cut back, 5 bases at V and 0 bases at J, with 17 bases in the middle. This CDR3 has 17 residues. Germline V gene lookup returns CDR1 SEHNR and CDR2 FQNEAQ (reference sequence). This CDR3 is CASSAQGGVEAKNIQYF. CDR3 nucleotide sequence: TGTGCCAGCAGCGCCCAAGGCGGGGTGGAAGCCAAAAACATTCAGTACTTC.

The chain couples TRBV6-5 to TRBJ2-5; D possibly corresponds to TRBD2 (6 bases). Germline CDR1 reads MNHEY; CDR2 reads SVGAGI. Trimming cost V 0 bases and J 0 bases, with 8 bases left between them. The CDR3 loop spans 15 amino acids. The CDR3 loop is CASSYSGGNQETQYF. The CDR3 DNA reads as TGTGCCAGCAGTTACTCGGGCGGGAACCAAGAGACCCAGTACTTC.

The gene calls are TRBV11-2 and TRBJ1-1, with TRBD1 identical over 9 bases. The CDR3 is 12 residues long. Trimming removed 4 bases from V and 10 bases from J; junction bases left unmatched: 4. The germline gives CDR1 SGHAT, CDR2 FQNNGV. Here the CDR3 reads CASSYQGQGAFF. The CDR3 DNA follows: TGTGCCAGCAGCTACCAGGGACAGGGAGCTTTCTTT.

The CDR3 region is CASSDPLLADTQYF. The CDR3 bases are TGTGCCAGCAGTGATCCCCTCCTCGCAGATACGCAGTATTTT. The V and J genes are TRBV6-1 and TRBJ2-3, with no clear D. V gave up 3 bases and J gave up 4 bases, with 11 bases separating them. This CDR3 is 14 amino acids long. CDR1 and CDR2 from the germline V gene are MNHNS and SASEGT.

The chain joins TRBV11-2 to TRBJ2-1; no reliable D call. Looked up from germline, CDR1 is SGHAT and CDR2 is FQNNGV. Trimming cost V 7 bases and J 4 bases, with 17 bases left between them. CDR3 length: 15 amino acids. CDR3 region: CASTPTNLAYNEQFF. The CDR3 bases are TGTGCCAGCACCCCAACTAATCTCGCGTACAATGAGCAGTTCTTC.

The rearrangement links TRBV9 to TRBJ1-1; unclear D gene. CDR1 SGDLS and CDR2 YYNGEE come from the germline V gene. Trimming pared 4 bases from V and 1 base from J, leaving 8 bases between. CDR3 length equals 13 residues. CDR3 nucleotide sequence: TGTGCCAGCAGCCCTAGTACGAACACTGAAGCTTTCTTT. Its protein is CASSPSTNTEAFF.

The chain employs TRBV11-3 and TRBJ2-7, with 7 positions matching TRBD1. The CDR3 spans 15 residues. V shed 3 bases, J shed 5 bases, and the junction held 10 bases outside the gene matches. Germline CDR1 is SGHNT and CDR2 is YENEEA. CDR3 loop: CASSFYRGQSDEQYF. The CDR3, as DNA: TGTGCCAGCAGCTTCTACAGGGGCCAATCGGACGAGCAGTACTTC.

The CDR3 DNA is TGTGCCACCAGCAGAGTGAGAGAGTTCTCTGGAAACACCATATATTTT. Translating gives CATSRVREFSGNTIYF. V is TRBV15 and J is TRBJ1-3, with D hard to call. V lost 1 base to trimming and J lost 0 bases, with 10 bases between them. CDR3 length equals 16 residues. Looked up from germline, CDR1 is LNHNV and CDR2 is YYDKDF (reference sequence).

The chain joins TRBV9 to TRBJ1-1; D gene ambiguous. The CDR3 contains 13 residues. Per germline, CDR1 SGDLS and CDR2 YYNGEE. The ends were cut back, 0 bases at V and 1 base at J, with 4 bases in the middle. The CDR3 loop reads CASSVARNTEAFF. DNA for the CDR3: TGTGCCAGCAGCGTAGCGAGGAACACTGAAGCTTTCTTT.

The V and J genes are TRBV9 and TRBJ2-3; possibly TRBD2 for D (5 bases). The CDR3 runs to 15 residues. The germline V gene has CDR1 SGDLS and CDR2 YYNGEE. The V end lost 4 bases, the J end lost 7 bases, and 19 bases lay between the germline ends. As DNA, the CDR3 is TGTGCCAGCAGCCCCGTAGCGCGTAGCCCTCATACGCAGTATTTT. It is translated as CASSPVARSPHTQYF. Complete variable domain (other parts from reference TRBV9 and TRBJ2-3): DSGVTQTPKHLITATGQRVTLRCSPRSGDLSVYWYQQSLDQGLQFLIQYYNGEERAKGNILERFSAQQFPDLHSELNLSSLELGDSALYFCASSPVARSPHTQYFGPGTRLTVL.

The count of this clone is one. The gene calls are TRBV6-5 and TRBJ2-1, with 7 bases aligning to TRBD1. From germline, CDR1 is MNHEY and CDR2 SVGAGI. Germline trimming cut 10 bases from V and 4 bases from J; bases unmatched to any gene: 7. This CDR3 spans 13 amino acids. The CDR3 here is CATGAGGYNEQFF. The DNA for the CDR3 is TGTGCCACCGGGGCAGGGGGTTACAATGAGCAGTTCTTC.

The chain employs TRBV27 and TRBJ1-4; maybe TRBD1 (5 bases). The CDR3 sequence is 14 residues long. V lost 7 bases and J lost 8, with 17 bases in between. The V gene's germline CDR1 is MNHEY and CDR2 SMNVEV (reference sequence). This chain's CDR3 is CASTRSGRGEKLFF. The CDR3 DNA sequence: TGTGCCAGCACCCGTTCAGGGCGGGGAGAAAAACTGTTTTTT.

This sequence joins TRBV29-1 and TRBJ2-3; 8 bases line up with TRBD2. The CDR3 is 14 residues long. The V and J ends lost 6 bases and 2 bases, in that order; junction bases with no gene match: 7. Germline V gives CDR1 SQVTM, CDR2 ANQGSEA. CDR3 sequence reads: CSVGIAGTTDTQYF. CDR3 nucleotides: TGCAGCGTCGGAATAGCGGGGACCACAGATACGCAGTATTTT.

The sample holds a few counts of this clone. The chain couples TRBV19 to TRBJ1-2, with 9 bases that match TRBD1. The CDR3 runs to 13 residues. V lost 8 bases and J lost 4; bases outside the gene matches: 5. CDR1 and CDR2 from the germline V gene are LNHDA and SQIVND (reference sequence). The CDR3 DNA is TGTGCCAGTGGGGACAGGGATATCTATGGCTACACCTTC. Translation gives CASGDRDIYGYTF.

The chain is built from TRBV5-1 and TRBJ2-6; weak D call: TRBD2 (5 bases). Trimming pared 3 bases from V and 0 bases from J, leaving 13 bases between. Germline CDR1 SGHRS, CDR2 YFSETQ. The CDR3 sequence is 17 residues long. The CDR3 sequence is CASSSRTGTSGANVLTF. CDR3 DNA sequence: TGCGCCAGCAGCTCCCGGACTGGCACCTCTGGGGCCAACGTCCTGACTTTC.

This chain connects TRBV7-3 to TRBJ2-2; 10 nucleotides align to TRBD2. Germline CDR1 and CDR2: SGHTA and FQGTGA. The CDR3 is 17 amino acids. V dropped 4 bases and J dropped 4; count of bases not matched to a gene: 9. The CDR3 nucleotides are TGTGCCAGCAGCTCACAGCGGGGGGGCCTTCCCACCGGGGAGCTGTTTTTT. The encoded protein is CASSSQRGGLPTGELFF. The full variable domain, with the rest looked up from reference TRBV7-3 and TRBJ2-2, is GAGVSQTPSNKVTEKGKYVELRCDPISGHTALYWYRQSLGQGPEFLIYFQGTGAADDSGLPNDRFFAVRPEGSVSTLKIQRTERGDSAVYLCASSSQRGGLPTGELFFGEGSRLTVL.

V and J are TRBV29-1 and TRBJ2-1; D unresolved. The CDR3 consists of 11 residues. Per germline, CDR1 SQVTM and CDR2 ANQGSEA. The V end lost 7 bases, the J end lost 0 bases, and 4 bases lay between the germline ends. In nucleotides, the CDR3 is TGCAGCGCCTTCTCCTACAATGAGCAGTTCTTC. It specifies CSAFSYNEQFF.